The 15 T cell receptor beta chains below were found in one sample sequenced in a study of T-cell memory formation after mild COVID-19. MiXCR was run by TCRdb on the 5' RACE reads, yielding one entry per CDR3 protein. The sample shows tens of thousands of distinct CDR3 sequences, approximately 15% of them seen only once. The sequencing sample was made of PBMCs or a T cell subset sorted from them (not recorded which). The receptors stem from an adult woman who had mild COVID-19 (a few samples of this study predate the infection). Cell type and time point are not known.

In DNA, the CDR3 is TGTGCCAGCAGCTTAAATCAGCGGAGCTACAATGAGCAGTTCTTC. This encodes CASSLNQRSYNEQFF. The gene calls are TRBV7-8 and TRBJ2-1; TRBD2 is a possible D gene (5 bases). CDR3 size: 15 residues. V lost 2 bases, J lost 3 bases, and 11 bases lay in between. CDR1 is SGHVS, CDR2 FQNEAQ, per germline.

This clonotype was counted between two and nine times. V gene TRBV6-6 combines with J gene TRBJ1-1; D is unresolved. The CDR3 has 12 residues. Germline V gene sequence: CDR1 MNHNY, CDR2 SVGAGI (reference sequence). Trimming took 6 bases from V and 2 from J, leaving 7 bases between them. This CDR3 is CASSPGNTEAFF. CDR3 nucleotide sequence: TGTGCCAGCAGCCCCGGAAACACTGAAGCTTTCTTT.

This clonotype has only a few counts. This chain links TRBV20-1 with TRBJ2-3; maybe TRBD2 (5 bases). The CDR3 contains 12 residues. V lost 4 bases to trimming and J lost 5 bases, with 10 bases between them. CDR1 is DFQATT and CDR2 is SNEGSKA in the germline V gene (reference sequence). CDR3 sequence: CSANTRGDTQYF. The CDR3 nucleotides are TGCAGTGCTAACACCCGGGGAGATACGCAGTATTTT.

This clonotype was observed a few times. This rearrangement joins TRBV12-3 or TRBV12-4 to TRBJ2-1, with TRBD2 matching over 9 bases. CDR3 size: 21 residues. Trimming took 7 bases from V and 3 from J; bases not matched to a gene: 25. CDR3 DNA sequence: TGTGCCAGCATCCCTCAACTTCTGCGGGAGGGCCCTCAGTCTAGCTACAATGAGCAGTTCTTC. Protein: CASIPQLLREGPQSSYNEQFF.

This clonotype was seen more than once but under ten times. The gene calls are TRBV7-3 and TRBJ2-3; 15 positions match TRBD2. The CDR3 covers 16 residues. Unmatched junction bases numbered 3, after V lost 5 bases and J lost 3 bases. Germline lookup yields CDR1 SGHTA and CDR2 FQGTGA. CDR3 nucleotide sequence: TGTGCCAGCAGCATTGGACTAGCGGGAGGGACAGATACGCAGTATTTT. Amino acids: CASSIGLAGGTDTQYF.

The gene calls are TRBV20-1 and TRBJ2-7; D is possibly TRBD2 (6 bases). V was pared by 6 bases and J by 4 bases, with 22 bases between. Per germline, CDR1 DFQATT and CDR2 SNEGSKA (reference sequence). The length of the CDR3 is 15 residues. CDR3 in amino acids: CSAATVPGTGYEQYF. The CDR3 bases are TGCAGTGCAGCAACCGTACCCGGGACTGGATACGAGCAGTACTTC.

This clonotype was found a few times. This sequence joins TRBV5-1 and TRBJ2-1; D is possibly TRBD2 (5 bases). CDR1 SGHRS and CDR2 YFSETQ come from the germline V gene. V was cut by 9 bases and J by 0 bases, with 19 bases left in between. The CDR3 consists of 16 residues. CDR3 residues: CATRLSGDSSYNEQFF. The CDR3 DNA follows: TGCGCCACCCGACTAAGCGGCGATAGCTCCTACAATGAGCAGTTCTTC.

The rearrangement joins TRBV6-2 or TRBV6-3 to TRBJ2-3, with 8 bases fitting TRBD1. Germline trimming cut 2 bases from V and 4 bases from J; bases unmatched to any gene: 2. The CDR3 totals 14 residues. CDR1 and CDR2 from the germline V gene are MNHEY and SVGEGT. CDR3 in amino acids: CASSYGQGADTQYF. CDR3 in DNA: TGTGCCAGCAGTTACGGACAGGGTGCAGATACGCAGTATTTT.

This clonotype was seen a few times. The J gene is TRBJ2-7, the V gene TRBV4-1, with 16 positions matching TRBD2. In germline, CDR1 is MGHRA, CDR2 YSYEKL. V was clipped by 1 base and J by 2 bases; unmatched bases: 5. The CDR3 consists of 18 residues. CDR3 nucleotide sequence: TGCGCCAGCAGCCAAGCGGGACTAGCGGGGGGGCTCGCCTACGAGCAGTACTTC. Encoded protein: CASSQAGLAGGLAYEQYF.

V and J are TRBV14 and TRBJ1-1; D is undetermined. The germline V gene encodes CDR1 SGHDN and CDR2 FVKESK. CDR3 size: 14 residues. The germline V and J ends were trimmed by 1 base and 4 bases, with 10 bases remaining between them. The CDR3 region has the DNA TGTGCCAGCAGCCAAGTCCGTTCTGGCACTGAAGCTTTCTTT. Its translation: CASSQVRSGTEAFF.

The CDR3 protein is CASSPVGVVQGNYRDSVVRGYTF. In nucleotides, the CDR3 is TGTGCCAGCAGTCCTGTGGGAGTTGTACAAGGGAACTACAGGGATTCGGTCGTACGAGGCTACACCTTC. The V and J genes are TRBV27 and TRBJ1-2; possible D gene TRBD1, 6 bases. The CDR3 sequence is 23 residues long. The V end was cut by 5 bases, the J end by 8 bases, with 45 bases between. Germline CDR1 is MNHEY and CDR2 is SMNVEV (reference sequence).

V usage is TRBV14 and J usage is TRBJ1-1; D is possibly TRBD1 (6 bases). The CDR3 spans 15 residues. Germline CDR1 is SGHDN and CDR2 is FVKESK. The V gene lost 3 bases and the J gene lost 1 base, with 12 bases spanning the gap. The CDR3 region is CASSHDWTANTEAFF. CDR3 DNA sequence: TGTGCCAGCAGCCACGACTGGACAGCGAACACTGAAGCTTTCTTT.

The chain links TRBV7-8 to TRBJ2-3; D may match TRBD1 or TRBD2 (5 bases each). Germline CDR1 SGHVS, CDR2 FQNEAQ. Deletions cut 1 base from V and 9 bases from J, with 14 bases between. This CDR3 has 14 amino acids. The CDR3 loop reads CASSLDSGPSTQYF. The CDR3 DNA reads as TGTGCCAGCAGCTTAGATTCGGGGCCATCCACGCAGTATTTT.

Only a few counts were recorded for this clonotype. The chain carries TRBV5-5 and TRBJ2-3; the match to TRBD2 covers 8 bases. This CDR3 has 16 residues. Germline V gene data show CDR1 as SGHKS and CDR2 as YYEKEE (reference sequence). With 4 bases clipped from V and 2 bases from J, the junction kept 9 bases outside the gene matches. The CDR3 DNA reads TGTGCCAGCAGCGGCGTGCTAGCGGGTTCCACAGATACGCAGTATTTT. It is translated as CASSGVLAGSTDTQYF. The entire variable domain, with the rest obtained from reference TRBV5-5 and TRBJ2-3, is as follows: DAGVTQSPTHLIKTRGQQVTLRCSPISGHKSVSWYQQVLGQGPQFIFQYYEKEERGRGNFPDRFSARQFPNYSSELNVNALLLGDSALYLCASSGVLAGSTDTQYFGPGTRLTVL.

The CDR3 bases are TGTGCCAGCAGCTTGACAGGGGCGAAGCGGGACGAGCAGTACTTC. It codes for CASSLTGAKRDEQYF. The chain recombines TRBV7-6 with TRBJ2-7, with 8 nucleotides matching TRBD1. V gave up 3 bases and J gave up 5 bases; unmatched junction bases: 9. CDR3 length equals 15 residues. Germline V lookup: CDR1 SGHVS, CDR2 FNYEAQ.